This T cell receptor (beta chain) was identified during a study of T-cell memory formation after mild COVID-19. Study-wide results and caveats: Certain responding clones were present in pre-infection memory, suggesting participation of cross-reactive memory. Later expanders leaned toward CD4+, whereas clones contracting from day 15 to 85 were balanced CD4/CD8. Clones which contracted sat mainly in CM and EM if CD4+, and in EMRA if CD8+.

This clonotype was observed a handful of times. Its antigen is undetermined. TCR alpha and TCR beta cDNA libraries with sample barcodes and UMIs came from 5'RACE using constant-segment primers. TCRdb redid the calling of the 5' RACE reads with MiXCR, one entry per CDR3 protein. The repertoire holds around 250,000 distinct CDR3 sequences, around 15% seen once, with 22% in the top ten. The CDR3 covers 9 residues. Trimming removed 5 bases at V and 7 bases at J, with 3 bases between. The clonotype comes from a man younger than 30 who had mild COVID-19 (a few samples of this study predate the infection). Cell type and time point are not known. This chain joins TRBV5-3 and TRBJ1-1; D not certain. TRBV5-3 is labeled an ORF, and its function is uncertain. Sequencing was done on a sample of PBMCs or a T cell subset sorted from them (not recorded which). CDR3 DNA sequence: TGTGCCAGAAGTTTTGAAGCTTTCTTT. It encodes CARSFEAFF.